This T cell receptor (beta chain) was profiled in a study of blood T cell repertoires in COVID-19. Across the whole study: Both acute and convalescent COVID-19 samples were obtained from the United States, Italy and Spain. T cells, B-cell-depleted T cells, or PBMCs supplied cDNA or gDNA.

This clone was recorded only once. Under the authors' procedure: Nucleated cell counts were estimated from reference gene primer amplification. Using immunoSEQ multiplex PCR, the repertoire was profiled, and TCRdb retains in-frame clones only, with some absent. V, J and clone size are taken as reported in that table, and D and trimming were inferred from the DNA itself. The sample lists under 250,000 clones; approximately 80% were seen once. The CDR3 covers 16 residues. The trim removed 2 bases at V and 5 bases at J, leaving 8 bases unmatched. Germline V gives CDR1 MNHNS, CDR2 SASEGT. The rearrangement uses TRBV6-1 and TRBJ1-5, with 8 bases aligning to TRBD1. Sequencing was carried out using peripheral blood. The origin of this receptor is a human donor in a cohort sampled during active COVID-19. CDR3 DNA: TGTGCCAGCAGTGAATGGGTGACAGGGGAGGATCAGCCCCAGCATTTT. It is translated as CASSEWVTGEDQPQHF.